The 8 T cell receptor beta chains listed next were all sequenced from one sample in a study of blood T cell repertoires in COVID-19. Produced via immunoSEQ multiplex PCR; TCRdb's table is partial and in-frame only. Altogether about 180,000 clones are present, about 85% being singletons, with the ten largest covering less than 3.5%. The sequenced material came from peripheral blood. The receptors shown here come from a woman aged 25 to 39 with active or convalescent COVID-19.

This chain links TRBV4-2 with TRBJ2-5; D not resolved. The CDR3 sequence is 16 residues long. V lost 1 base, J lost 2 bases, and 14 bases lay in between. Germline V lookup: CDR1 LGHNA, CDR2 YNFKEQ. CDR3 residues: CASSQVRWATQETQYF. The CDR3 DNA reads as TGTGCCAGCAGCCAAGTCCGATGGGCCACTCAAGAGACCCAGTACTTC.

J is TRBJ1-1 and V is TRBV6-5; TRBD1 matches at 7 bases. The V gene end was trimmed by 0 bases and the J gene end by 1 base; junction bases not matched to a gene: 5. Germline V lookup: CDR1 MNHEY, CDR2 SVGAGI. There are 16 residues in the CDR3. CDR3 sequence (DNA): TGTGCCAGCAGTTACTCGATTGGGACAGAGAACACTGAAGCTTTCTTT. Its protein is CASSYSIGTENTEAFF.

The chain combines TRBV3-1 (or the pseudogene TRBV3-2) with TRBJ2-1; 10 positions agree with TRBD2. This CDR3 region has 12 residues. J lost 10 bases, V lost 5 bases, and 2 bases had no gene match. Germline CDR1 and CDR2: LGHDT and YNNKEL (reference sequence). Here the CDR3 DNA reads TGTGCCAGCAGCTTTAGCGGGAGGGAGCAGTTCTTC. It yields the protein CASSFSGREQFF.

This clone showed up just a few times. J is TRBJ2-7 and V is TRBV7-9; 7 bases fit TRBD2. In germline, CDR1 is SEHNR, CDR2 FQNEAQ (reference sequence). After removal of 0 bases from V and 0 bases from J, the junction contained 14 bases not matched to a gene. The CDR3 runs 19 residues. As DNA, the CDR3 is TGTGCCAGCAGCTTAGCTTGGGTGTCGGGGGGATCCTACTCCTACGAGCAGTACTTC. Translated: CASSLAWVSGGSYSYEQYF.

The chain employs TRBV5-1 and TRBJ2-6; possible D gene TRBD1, 6 bases. Trimming removed 1 base from V and 4 bases from J, with 15 bases in between. The CDR3 is 17 residues long. Germline lookup yields CDR1 SGHRS and CDR2 YFSETQ. CDR3 protein: CASSLLQGQGGANVLTF. CDR3 DNA: TGCGCCAGCAGCTTGTTACAGGGTCAGGGAGGGGCCAACGTCCTGACTTTC.

The chain joins TRBV11-3 to TRBJ1-1, with 10 nucleotides matching TRBD1. CDR1 SGHNT and CDR2 YENEEA come from the germline V gene. V dropped 2 bases and J dropped 4; count of bases not matched to a gene: 7. CDR3 length equals 16 residues. CDR3 loop: CASSLMTGGGRTEAFF. In nucleotides, the CDR3 is TGTGCCAGCAGCTTAATGACAGGGGGCGGTCGCACTGAAGCTTTCTTT.

The chain carries TRBV6-7 and TRBJ1-5; 7 bases fit TRBD1. TRBV6-7 is filed as an ORF, its function uncertain. V lost 5 bases, J lost 2 bases, and 9 bases stayed unmatched. CDR3 size: 16 residues. The CDR3 region is CASSQDRALGNQPQHF. CDR3 DNA sequence: TGTGCCAGCAGTCAAGACAGGGCCCTTGGCAATCAGCCCCAGCATTTT.

The chain recombines TRBV20-1 with TRBJ1-2, with no clear D. Germline V gene lookup returns CDR1 DFQATT and CDR2 SNEGSKA (reference sequence). V was cut by 6 bases and J by 8 bases, with 13 bases left in between. This CDR3 has 11 amino acids. The CDR3 nucleotides are TGCAGTGCCACCGTTCTCAGGGGCTACACCTTC. It encodes CSATVLRGYTF.